These 28 T cell receptor beta chains were all obtained from the same sample, sequenced in a study of blood T cell repertoires in COVID-19. The method was immunoSEQ multiplex PCR; TCRdb's version includes in-frame clones alone and lacks a portion of them. The data hold 150,000 or so clones, with about 75% observed a single time. The sample consisted of PBMCs or T cells enriched from blood (not recorded which). These receptors were collected from a woman aged 45-60 years who had recovered from COVID-19.

This chain links TRBV7-3 with TRBJ2-2; the D is unclear. V gave up 0 bases and J gave up 1 base, with 6 bases separating them. The length of the CDR3 is 15 residues. Germline V lookup: CDR1 SGHTA, CDR2 FQGTGA. CDR3 sequence reads: CASSLTAMNTGELFF. CDR3 bases: TGTGCCAGCAGCTTAACAGCGATGAACACCGGGGAGCTGTTTTTT.

The count of this clone is one. Written as DNA, the CDR3 is TGCAGTGCTTTACAAGATACGCAGTATTTT. It is translated as CSALQDTQYF. The V and J genes are TRBV20-1 and TRBJ2-3; no clear D. Germline lookup yields CDR1 DFQATT and CDR2 SNEGSKA (reference sequence). This CDR3 is built from 10 residues. With 5 bases removed from V and 5 bases from J, the gap between germline ends came to 5 bases.

V usage is TRBV7-2 and J usage is TRBJ1-1, with D tentatively TRBD1 (5 bases). The CDR3 contains 14 residues. Germline V gene data show CDR1 as SGHTA and CDR2 as FQGNSA. V lost 6 bases and J lost 3, with 14 bases in between. The CDR3, as DNA: TGTGCCAGCAGGTGGCAGGGAGGGGACACTGAAGCTTTCTTT. Its protein product is CASRWQGGDTEAFF.

The chain employs TRBV7-9 and TRBJ1-2, with TRBD1 matching over 9 bases. This CDR3 has 18 amino acids. V dropped 1 base and J dropped 6; count of bases not matched to a gene: 15. Germline assignment: CDR1 SEHNR and CDR2 FQNEAQ (reference sequence). In DNA form, the CDR3 reads TGTGCCAGCAGCTTAGGGCCGGGACAGGGTTTTAGGGGCGATGGCTACACCTTC. Translated: CASSLGPGQGFRGDGYTF.

The chain carries TRBV12-3 or TRBV12-4 and TRBJ1-1; D gene ambiguous. V was shortened by 1 base and J by 3 bases, with 3 bases between the two germline ends. This CDR3 contains 12 residues. As DNA, the CDR3 is TGTGCCAGCAGTTTAGACTACACTGAAGCTTTCTTT. Protein: CASSLDYTEAFF.

J is TRBJ2-1 and V is TRBV10-1; unclear D gene. CDR1 and CDR2 (germline): WNHNN, SYGVQD (reference sequence). V was cut by 10 bases and J by 5 bases, with 12 bases left in between. The CDR3 sequence is 12 residues long. The DNA of the CDR3 is TGCGCCACCAGCCCCTCGGACAATGAGCAGTTCTTC. This translates into CATSPSDNEQFF.

V usage is TRBV11-1 and J usage is TRBJ2-3, with D possibly TRBD2 on 6 matching bases. The V end was cut by 5 bases, the J end by 7 bases, with 16 bases between. The CDR3 has 14 residues. The germline V gene encodes CDR1 SGHAT and CDR2 FQDESV (reference sequence). This CDR3 reads CASSPRGKLYTQYF. The CDR3 DNA is TGTGCCAGCAGCCCCCGGGGGAAGCTATATACGCAGTATTTT.

This clone was found a few times. The V and J genes are TRBV2 and TRBJ1-3; no clear D. Trimming pared 6 bases from V and 0 bases from J, leaving 6 bases between. CDR1 SNHLY and CDR2 FYNNEI come from the germline V gene. The CDR3 is 13 residues long. In DNA, the CDR3 is TGTGCCAGCAGGCTACGCTCTGGAAACACCATATATTTT. This gives the protein CASRLRSGNTIYF.

This clone was seen a handful of times. The chain links TRBV29-1 to TRBJ1-1; D unclear. Per the germline V gene, CDR1 is SQVTM and CDR2 is ANQGSEA. This CDR3 is built from 12 residues. V was cut by 5 bases and J by 0 bases, with 7 bases left in between. The CDR3 region has the DNA TGCAGCGTTCAGGAACTGAACACTGAAGCTTTCTTT. It encodes CSVQELNTEAFF.

This clone was observed a handful of times. Other DNA sequences from this sample encode an identical CDR3 as well. This sequence joins TRBV19 and TRBJ1-5; D call uncertain. The V gene lost 3 bases and the J gene lost 3 bases, with 9 bases spanning the gap. CDR3 length: 14 residues. The germline V gene has CDR1 LNHDA and CDR2 SQIVND (reference sequence). CDR3 coding DNA: TGTGCCAGTAGTATTAGAAGTTCCAATCAGCCCCAGCATTTT. Translation gives CASSIRSSNQPQHF. The whole variable domain, remainder taken from reference TRBV19 and TRBJ1-5, is DGGITQSPKYLFRKEGQNVTLSCEQNLNHDAMYWYRQDPGQGLRLIYYSQIVNDFQKGDIAEGYSVSREKKESFPLTVTSAQKNPTAFYLCASSIRSSNQPQHFGDGTRLSIL.

The chain has TRBV2 and TRBJ1-1; D remains ambiguous. Germline-derived CDR1 and CDR2 are SNHLY and FYNNEI. V lost 7 bases to trimming and J lost 7 bases, with 22 bases between them. This CDR3 is 15 amino acids long. CDR3 in DNA: TGTGCCAGCACACAAGATGCCATGAACAATGGTGAAGCTTTCTTT. Translation: CASTQDAMNNGEAFF.

This chain's CDR3 is CASVPGQRNSPLHF. The CDR3 nucleotides are TGCGCCAGCGTACCGGGACAGAGAAATTCACCCCTCCACTTT. V is TRBV5-1 and J is TRBJ1-6; 7 nucleotides agree with TRBD1. V lost 7 bases and J lost 7; bases outside the gene matches: 8. The CDR3 is made up of 14 amino acids. CDR1 is SGHRS, CDR2 YFSETQ, per germline. The variable domain in full, with the rest retrieved from reference TRBV5-1 and TRBJ1-6, is KAGVTQTPRYLIKTRGQQVTLSCSPISGHRSVSWYQQTPGQGLQFLFEYFSETQRNKGNFPGRFSGRQFSNSRSEMNVSTLELGDSALYLCASVPGQRNSPLHFGNGTRLTVT.

This rearrangement joins TRBV19 to TRBJ1-5; 9 bases are shared with TRBD1. CDR1 is LNHDA, CDR2 SQIVND, per germline (reference sequence). J lost 9 bases, V lost 6 bases, and 12 bases had no gene match. This CDR3 has 15 amino acids. The CDR3 coding sequence is TGTGCCAGTAGGGGGACAGGGATGTCTCTCCGGCCCCAGCATTTT. Translating it yields CASRGTGMSLRPQHF.

The chain uses TRBV28 and TRBJ2-3; 8 bases fit TRBD1. The CDR3 spans 14 residues. The germline V gene has CDR1 MDHEN and CDR2 SYDVKM. The junction had 6 bases not matched to a gene; V was cut back by 7 bases and J by 3 bases. The CDR3, as DNA: TGTGCCAGCATAAGACAGGGGAGAACAGATACGCAGTATTTT. Translating gives CASIRQGRTDTQYF.

V is TRBV7-6 and J is TRBJ1-2; 9 bases are a match to TRBD1. Germline CDR1 reads SGHVS; CDR2 reads FNYEAQ. This CDR3 is built from 15 residues. V lost 5 bases to trimming and J lost 5 bases; unmatched junction nucleotides: 9. The CDR3 reads CASSALAGTGYGYTF. Here the CDR3 DNA reads TGTGCCAGCAGCGCCCTAGCCGGGACAGGGTATGGCTACACCTTC. The whole variable domain, filled in from reference TRBV7-6 and TRBJ1-2, reads GAGVSQSPRYKVTKRGQDVALRCDPISGHVSLYWYRQALGQGPEFLTYFNYEAQQDKSGLPNDRFSAERPEGSISTLTIQRTEQRDSAMYRCASSALAGTGYGYTFGSGTRLTVV.

This rearrangement joins TRBV19 to TRBJ1-3; unclear D gene. From germline, CDR1 is LNHDA and CDR2 SQIVND (reference sequence). V lost 6 bases to trimming and J lost 4 bases, with 10 bases between them. This CDR3 is 13 amino acids long. Written as DNA, the CDR3 is TGTGCCAGTAGATCGGCAGGAGGAAACACCATATATTTT. Encoded protein: CASRSAGGNTIYF. The full variable domain, completed using reference TRBV19 and TRBJ1-3, is DGGITQSPKYLFRKEGQNVTLSCEQNLNHDAMYWYRQDPGQGLRLIYYSQIVNDFQKGDIAEGYSVSREKKESFPLTVTSAQKNPTAFYLCASRSAGGNTIYFGEGSWLTVV.

The chain carries TRBV14 and TRBJ1-1; 8 bases fit TRBD1. After removal of 4 bases from V and 4 bases from J, the junction contained 11 bases not matched to a gene. The CDR3 has 16 amino acids. The V gene's germline CDR1 is SGHDN and CDR2 FVKESK. In DNA, the CDR3 is TGTGCCAGCAGCCCGAGACAGGGGAGGGGTCTCACTGAAGCTTTCTTT. Protein: CASSPRQGRGLTEAFF. Full variable domain (remainder filled in from reference TRBV14 and TRBJ1-1): EAGVTQFPSHSVIEKGQTVTLRCDPISGHDNLYWYRRVMGKEIKFLLHFVKESKQDESGMPNNRFLAERTGGTYSTLKVQPAELEDSGVYFCASSPRQGRGLTEAFFGQGTRLTVV.

This clone came up a few times. The gene calls are TRBV28 and TRBJ2-1; D is possibly TRBD2 (6 bases). The V end was cut by 5 bases, the J end by 3 bases, with 17 bases between. The V gene's germline CDR1 is MDHEN and CDR2 SYDVKM. CDR3 length: 16 residues. Here the CDR3 reads CASSPVWGVNYNEQFF. The DNA for the CDR3 is TGTGCCAGCAGTCCCGTCTGGGGGGTGAACTACAATGAGCAGTTCTTC.

The rearrangement links TRBV4-1 to TRBJ1-1; 8 bases are shared with TRBD1. V was clipped by 0 bases and J by 3 bases; unmatched bases: 6. The CDR3 runs 16 residues. The germline CDR1 and CDR2 sequences are MGHRA and YSYEKL. CDR3 protein: CASSQDTPTGDTEAFF. In DNA, the CDR3 is TGCGCCAGCAGCCAAGATACTCCGACAGGGGACACTGAAGCTTTCTTT.

In the case of this clone: Mismatch with germline at one junction end may stem from a read error. CDR3 loop: CASSPTGFSSDTQYF. CDR3 bases: TGTGCTAGCAGCCCGACAGGGTTTTCATCAGATACGCAGTATTTT. This chain links TRBV7-7 with TRBJ2-3; 7 positions agree with TRBD1. The CDR3 totals 15 residues. Germline V gives CDR1 SSHAT, CDR2 FNYEAQ (reference sequence).

The chain has TRBV11-2 and TRBJ2-2, with 7 bases matching TRBD1. With 7 bases clipped from V and 6 bases from J, the junction kept 5 bases outside the gene matches. Germline V gene lookup returns CDR1 SGHAT and CDR2 FQNNGV. This CDR3 contains 13 residues. In DNA form, the CDR3 reads TGTGCCAGCAATTCACAGGGGCCCGGGGAGCTGTTTTTT. Translated: CASNSQGPGELFF.

This clone was counted only a few times. The chain uses TRBV28 and TRBJ1-2; D unresolved. Trimming stripped 5 bases from V and 2 bases from J, with 6 bases between. The CDR3 has 12 residues. Germline-derived CDR1 and CDR2 are MDHEN and SYDVKM. The CDR3 nucleotides are TGTGCCAGCAGTCGAGGGAACTATGGCTACACCTTC. Its protein product is CASSRGNYGYTF.

This clone was recorded once. The rearrangement links TRBV27 to TRBJ1-6, with D possibly TRBD1 on 6 matching bases. Germline assignment: CDR1 MNHEY and CDR2 SMNVEV (reference sequence). The CDR3 is made up of 14 amino acids. The germline V and J ends were trimmed by 7 bases and 8 bases, with 15 bases remaining between them. CDR3 sequence: CASKTGTIDSPLHF. CDR3 DNA sequence: TGTGCCAGCAAGACCGGGACAATTGATTCACCCCTCCACTTT.

The gene calls are TRBV18 and TRBJ1-5; D ambiguous. V shed 4 bases and J shed 9 bases, with 10 bases lying between them. CDR3 length: 12 residues. From germline, CDR1 is KGHSH and CDR2 LQKENI. CDR3 in DNA: TGTGCCAGCTCACTAAGCGAGGGGCCCCAGCATTTT. It translates to CASSLSEGPQHF.

The V call is TRBV19, the J call TRBJ1-6; D gene uncertain. The V end was cut by 3 bases, the J end by 6 bases, with 12 bases between. Looked up from germline, CDR1 is LNHDA and CDR2 is SQIVND (reference sequence). CDR3 size: 15 residues. The CDR3 spells CASSIGQISNSPLHF. The CDR3 bases are TGTGCCAGTAGTATTGGGCAGATTTCTAATTCACCCCTCCACTTT.

This clone was observed a few times. The J gene is TRBJ1-2, the V gene TRBV14; D gene unclear. Looked up from germline, CDR1 is SGHDN and CDR2 is FVKESK. CDR3 size: 13 residues. With 1 base removed from V and 8 bases from J, the gap between germline ends came to 11 bases. CDR3 protein: CASSQGAAMGYTF. CDR3 sequence (DNA): TGTGCCAGCAGCCAAGGGGCAGCAATGGGCTACACCTTC.

The gene calls are TRBV27 and TRBJ2-2; 12 nucleotides line up with TRBD2. The length of the CDR3 is 20 residues. V dropped 1 base and J dropped 1; count of bases not matched to a gene: 10. Germline CDR1 MNHEY, CDR2 SMNVEV (reference sequence). The CDR3 spells CASSLFPPSTSGGNTGELFF. The CDR3 DNA reads as TGTGCCAGCAGTTTATTTCCCCCCTCGACTAGCGGGGGGAACACCGGGGAGCTGTTTTTT.

J is TRBJ1-3 and V is TRBV3-1 (or the pseudogene TRBV3-2), with a weak D call TRBD1 (5 bases). The germline V and J ends were trimmed by 4 bases and 6 bases, with 13 bases remaining between them. CDR1 and CDR2 from the germline V gene are LGHDT and YNNKEL (reference sequence). The CDR3 is 14 amino acids. DNA of the CDR3: TGTGCCAGCAGCCTCTTAGGGGTACAAAACACCATATATTTT. Its protein product is CASSLLGVQNTIYF.